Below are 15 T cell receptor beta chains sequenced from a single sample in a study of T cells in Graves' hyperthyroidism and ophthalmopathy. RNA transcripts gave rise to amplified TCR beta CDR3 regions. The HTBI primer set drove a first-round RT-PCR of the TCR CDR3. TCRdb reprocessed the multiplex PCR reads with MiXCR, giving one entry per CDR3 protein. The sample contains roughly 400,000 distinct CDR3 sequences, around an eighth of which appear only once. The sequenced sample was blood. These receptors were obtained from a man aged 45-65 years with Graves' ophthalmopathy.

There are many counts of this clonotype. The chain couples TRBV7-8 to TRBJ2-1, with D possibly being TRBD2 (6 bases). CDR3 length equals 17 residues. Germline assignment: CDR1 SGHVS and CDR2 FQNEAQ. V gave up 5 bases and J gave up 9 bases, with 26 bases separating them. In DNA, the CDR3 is TGTGCCAGCAGCGGAGGGTGGGAAAAGCTCAATTTCGGTGAGCAGTTCTTC. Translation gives CASSGGWEKLNFGEQFF.

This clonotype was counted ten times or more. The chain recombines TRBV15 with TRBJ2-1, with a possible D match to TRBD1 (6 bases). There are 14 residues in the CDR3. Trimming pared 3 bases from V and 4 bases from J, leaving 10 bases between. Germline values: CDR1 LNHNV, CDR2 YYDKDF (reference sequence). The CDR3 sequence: CATSRTGLYNEQFF. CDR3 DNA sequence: TGTGCCACCAGCAGGACAGGCTTATACAATGAGCAGTTCTTC.

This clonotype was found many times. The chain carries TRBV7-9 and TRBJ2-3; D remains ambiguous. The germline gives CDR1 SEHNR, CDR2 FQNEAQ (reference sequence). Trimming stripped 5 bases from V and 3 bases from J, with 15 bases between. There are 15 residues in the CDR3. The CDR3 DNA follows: TGTGCCAGCAGCCCCGTAGTTGGGGTGACAGATACGCAGTATTTT. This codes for CASSPVVGVTDTQYF. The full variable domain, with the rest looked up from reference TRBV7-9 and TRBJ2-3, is DTGVSQNPRHKITKRGQNVTFRCDPISEHNRLYWYRQTLGQGPEFLTYFQNEAQLEKSRLLSDRFSAERPKGSFSTLEIQRTEQGDSAMYLCASSPVVGVTDTQYFGPGTRLTVL.

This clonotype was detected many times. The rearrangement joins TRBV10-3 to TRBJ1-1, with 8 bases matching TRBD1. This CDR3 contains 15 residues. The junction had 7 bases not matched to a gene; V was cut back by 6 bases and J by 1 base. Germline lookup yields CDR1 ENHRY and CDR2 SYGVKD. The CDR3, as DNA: TGTGCCATCAGGCCGACAGGGGCAGAGAACACTGAAGCTTTCTTT. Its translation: CAIRPTGAENTEAFF.

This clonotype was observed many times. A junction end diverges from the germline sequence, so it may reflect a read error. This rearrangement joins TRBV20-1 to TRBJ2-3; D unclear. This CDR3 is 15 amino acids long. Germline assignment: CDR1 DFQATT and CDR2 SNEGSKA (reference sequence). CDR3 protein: CSARDVRSSADTQYF. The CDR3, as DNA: TGCAGTGCCAGAGATGTTAGGTCGTCGGCAGATACGCAGTATTTT.

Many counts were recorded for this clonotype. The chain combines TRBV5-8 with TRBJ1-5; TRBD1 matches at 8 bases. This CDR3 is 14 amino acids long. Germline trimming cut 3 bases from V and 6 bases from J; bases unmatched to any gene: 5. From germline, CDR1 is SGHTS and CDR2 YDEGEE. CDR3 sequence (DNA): TGTGCCAGCAGCTATGGACAGGGAAGTCAGCCCCAGCATTTT. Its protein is CASSYGQGSQPQHF.

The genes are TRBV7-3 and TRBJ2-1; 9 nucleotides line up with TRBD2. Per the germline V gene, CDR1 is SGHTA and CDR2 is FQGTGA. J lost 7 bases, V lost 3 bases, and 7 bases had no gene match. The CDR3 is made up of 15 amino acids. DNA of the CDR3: TGTGCCAGCAGCTTTAGCGGGAGTGGGGGTAATGAGCAGTTCTTC. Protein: CASSFSGSGGNEQFF.

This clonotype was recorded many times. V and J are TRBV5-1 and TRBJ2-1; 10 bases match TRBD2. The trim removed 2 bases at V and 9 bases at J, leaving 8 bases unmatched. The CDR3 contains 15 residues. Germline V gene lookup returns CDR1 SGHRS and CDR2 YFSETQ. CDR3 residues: CASSLTAGGQSEQFF. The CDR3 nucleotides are TGCGCCAGCAGCTTAACAGCGGGAGGGCAGTCTGAGCAGTTCTTC.

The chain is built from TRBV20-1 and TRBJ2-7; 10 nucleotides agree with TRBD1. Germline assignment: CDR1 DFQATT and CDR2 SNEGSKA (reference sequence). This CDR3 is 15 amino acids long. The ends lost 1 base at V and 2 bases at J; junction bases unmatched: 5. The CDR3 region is CSARAPGTGAYEQYF. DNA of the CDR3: TGCAGTGCTAGAGCCCCCGGGACAGGGGCCTACGAGCAGTACTTC.

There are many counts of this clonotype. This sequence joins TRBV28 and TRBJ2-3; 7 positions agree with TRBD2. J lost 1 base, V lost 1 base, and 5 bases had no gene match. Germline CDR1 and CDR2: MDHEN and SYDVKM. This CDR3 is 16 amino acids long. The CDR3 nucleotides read TGTGCCAGCAGTTTATTAGCCCGGGAGGGCACAGATACGCAGTATTTT. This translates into CASSLLAREGTDTQYF.

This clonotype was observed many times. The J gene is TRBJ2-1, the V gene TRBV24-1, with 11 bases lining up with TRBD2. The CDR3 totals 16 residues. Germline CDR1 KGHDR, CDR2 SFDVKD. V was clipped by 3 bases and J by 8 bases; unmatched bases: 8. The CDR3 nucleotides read TGTGCCACCAGTGATAATAGCGGGAGGGCTGTCGATGAGCAGTTCTTC. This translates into CATSDNSGRAVDEQFF.

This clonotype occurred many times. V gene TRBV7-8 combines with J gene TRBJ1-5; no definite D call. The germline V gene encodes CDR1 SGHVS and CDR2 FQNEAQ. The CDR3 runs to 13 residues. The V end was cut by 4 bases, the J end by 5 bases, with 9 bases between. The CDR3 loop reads CASSSFPHQPQHF. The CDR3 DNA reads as TGTGCCAGCAGCTCTTTTCCTCATCAGCCCCAGCATTTT.

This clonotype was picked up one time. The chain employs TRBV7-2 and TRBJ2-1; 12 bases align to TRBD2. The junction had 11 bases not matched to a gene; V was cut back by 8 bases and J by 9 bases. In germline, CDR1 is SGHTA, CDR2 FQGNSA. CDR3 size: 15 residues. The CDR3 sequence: CASPSSGRAGSEQFF. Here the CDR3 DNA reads TGTGCCAGCCCCTCTAGCGGGAGGGCCGGATCTGAGCAGTTCTTC.

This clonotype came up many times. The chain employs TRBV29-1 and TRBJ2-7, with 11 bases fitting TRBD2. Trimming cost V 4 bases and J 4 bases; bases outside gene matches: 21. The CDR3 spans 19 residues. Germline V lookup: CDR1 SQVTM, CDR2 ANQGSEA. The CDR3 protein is CSVVLAGATDESWSYEQYF. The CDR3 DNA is TGCAGCGTTGTACTAGCGGGAGCAACCGATGAGTCCTGGTCTTACGAGCAGTACTTC.

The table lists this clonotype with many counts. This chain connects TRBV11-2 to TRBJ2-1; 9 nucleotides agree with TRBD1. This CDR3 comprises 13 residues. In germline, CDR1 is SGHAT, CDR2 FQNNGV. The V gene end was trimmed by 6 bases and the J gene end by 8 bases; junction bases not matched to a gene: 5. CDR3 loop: CASRTGGRDEQFF. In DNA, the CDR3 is TGTGCCAGCAGAACAGGGGGCAGGGATGAGCAGTTCTTC.